This TCR beta chain was recovered during a study of blood T cell repertoires in COVID-19. Study summary: The United States, Italy and Spain supplied acute and convalescent COVID-19 samples. T cells, B-cell-depleted T cells, or PBMCs supplied cDNA or gDNA.

Per the germline V gene, CDR1 is MNHEY and CDR2 is SVGAGI. With 5 bases removed from V and 10 bases from J, the gap between germline ends came to 20 bases. CDR3 length: 14 amino acids. Authors' methods: Nucleated cell counts were estimated from reference gene primer amplification. Method: immunoSEQ multiplex PCR; TCRdb's copy keeps in-frame clones and lacks some. V and J calls and clone size are given by that table; D and trimming were obtained from the DNA. The table shows 50,000 to 65,000 clones, with 86% occurring only once. V gene TRBV6-5 combines with J gene TRBJ1-1, with a tentative D call TRBD1 (6 bases). This receptor was taken from a man aged 35-49 years with acute or convalescent COVID-19. Input material: peripheral blood. As DNA, the CDR3 is TGTGCCAGCAGTCCTGAGCAGGGGCGAGTTATAGCTTTCTTT. The encoded protein is CASSPEQGRVIAFF.